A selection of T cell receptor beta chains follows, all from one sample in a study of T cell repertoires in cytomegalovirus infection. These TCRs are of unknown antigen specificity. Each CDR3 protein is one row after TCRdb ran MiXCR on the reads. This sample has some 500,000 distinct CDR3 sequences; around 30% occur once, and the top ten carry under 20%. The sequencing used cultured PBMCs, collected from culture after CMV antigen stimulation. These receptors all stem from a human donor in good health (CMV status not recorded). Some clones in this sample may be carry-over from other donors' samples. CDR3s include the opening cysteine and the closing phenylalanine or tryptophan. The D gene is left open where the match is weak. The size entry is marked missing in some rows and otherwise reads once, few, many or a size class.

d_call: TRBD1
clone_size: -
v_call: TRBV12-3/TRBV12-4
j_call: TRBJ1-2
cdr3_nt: TGTGCCAGCAGCCCGCTAGGGACAGGGATATTCCACACCTTC
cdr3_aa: CASSPLGTGIFHTF

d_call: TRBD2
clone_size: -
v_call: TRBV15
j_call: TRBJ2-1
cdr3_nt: TGTGCCACCAGCAGAGGAAGCGGGAGTGGAGGGTCCAATGAGCAGTTCTTC
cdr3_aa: CATSRGSGSGGSNEQFF

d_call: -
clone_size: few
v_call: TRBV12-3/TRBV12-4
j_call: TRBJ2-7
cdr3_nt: TGTGCCAGCAGCCTTGCAGGGGCGTCCGCCTACGAGCAGTACTTC
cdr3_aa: CASSLAGASAYEQYF

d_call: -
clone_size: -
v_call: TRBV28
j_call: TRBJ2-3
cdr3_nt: TGTGCCAGCAGTTTCCTGACTACCAGGGGAGGGGATACGCAGTATTTT
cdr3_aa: CASSFLTTRGGDTQYF

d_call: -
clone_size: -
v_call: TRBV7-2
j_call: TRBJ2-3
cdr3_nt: TGTGCCTGTCGCGGGTGGAGCCGAGGGGATACGCAGTATTTT
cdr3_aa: CACRGWSRGDTQYF

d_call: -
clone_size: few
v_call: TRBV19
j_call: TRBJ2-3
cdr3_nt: TGTGCCAGTAGTACCCGATCGGATACGCAGTATTTT
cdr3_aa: CASSTRSDTQYF

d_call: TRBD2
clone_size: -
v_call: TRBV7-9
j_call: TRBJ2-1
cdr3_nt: TGTGCCAGCAGCCGTCAACCAGCGGGAGGCTACAATGAGCAGTTCTTC
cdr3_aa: CASSRQPAGGYNEQFF

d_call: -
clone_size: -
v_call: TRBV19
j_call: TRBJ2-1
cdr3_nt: TGTGCCAGTAGCGCCCGAGTGGGCTACAATGAGCAGTTCTTC
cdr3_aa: CASSARVGYNEQFF

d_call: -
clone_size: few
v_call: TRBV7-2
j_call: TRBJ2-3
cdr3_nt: TGTGCCAGCAGCTTAGACCCTTGGGATACGCAGTATTTT
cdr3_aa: CASSLDPWDTQYF

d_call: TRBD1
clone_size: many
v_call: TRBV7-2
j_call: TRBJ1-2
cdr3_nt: TGTGCCAGCAGCTTAGAATGGGACAGGGTGAACTATGGCTACACCTTC
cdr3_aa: CASSLEWDRVNYGYTF

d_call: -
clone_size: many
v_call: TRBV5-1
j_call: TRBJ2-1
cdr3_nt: TGCGCCAGCAGCCCACCGGACGGATTCTACAATGAGCAGTTCTTC
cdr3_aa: CASSPPDGFYNEQFF

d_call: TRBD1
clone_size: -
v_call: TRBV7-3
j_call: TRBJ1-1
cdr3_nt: TGTGCCAGCAGCGCCAGGGGGCAAGGAACTGAAGCTTTCTTT
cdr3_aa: CASSARGQGTEAFF

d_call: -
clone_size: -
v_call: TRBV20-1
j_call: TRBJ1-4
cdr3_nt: TGCAGTGCCTCAGGGGCCAGGGCTAATGAAAAACTGTTTTTT
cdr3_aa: CSASGARANEKLFF

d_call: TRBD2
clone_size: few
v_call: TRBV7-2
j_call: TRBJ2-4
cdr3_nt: TGTGCCAGCAGCTCTACTCTAGCGGGTTACGAAGTAGCCAAAAACATTCAGTACTTC
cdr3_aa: CASSSTLAGYEVAKNIQYF

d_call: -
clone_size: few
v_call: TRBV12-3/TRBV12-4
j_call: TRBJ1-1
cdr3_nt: TGTGCCAGTGCCAGGACGCTCGGGACTGAAGCTTTCTTT
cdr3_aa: CASARTLGTEAFF

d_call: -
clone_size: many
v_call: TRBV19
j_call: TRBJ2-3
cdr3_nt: TGTGCCAGTAGTAGGGGGGGCGAGGCGGATACGCAGTATTTT
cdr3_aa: CASSRGGEADTQYF

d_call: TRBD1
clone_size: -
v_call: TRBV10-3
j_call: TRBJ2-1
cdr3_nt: TGTGCCATCAGTACACTACCCGGGACAGGGGCTGGGGGTGAGCAGTTCTTC
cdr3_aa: CAISTLPGTGAGGEQFF

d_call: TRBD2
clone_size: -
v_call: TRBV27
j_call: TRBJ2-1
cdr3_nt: TGTGCCAGCAGTATGGGACTAGCGGGAGCGGCTGAGCAGTTCTTC
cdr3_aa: CASSMGLAGAAEQFF

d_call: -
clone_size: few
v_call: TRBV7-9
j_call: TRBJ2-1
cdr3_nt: TGTGCCAGCAGCTTTAAAGTGGTGGGCGAGCAGTTCTTC
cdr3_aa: CASSFKVVGEQFF

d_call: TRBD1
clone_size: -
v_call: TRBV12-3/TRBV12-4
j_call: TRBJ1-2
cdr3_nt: TGTGCCAGCAGCAGCAACAGGGGCAACCTCCGCTACACCTTC
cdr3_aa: CASSSNRGNLRYTF

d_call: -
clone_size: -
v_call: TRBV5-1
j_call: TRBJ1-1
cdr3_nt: TGCGCCAGCAGCTTTAGGGACACTACTAACACTGAAGCTTTCTTT
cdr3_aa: CASSFRDTTNTEAFF

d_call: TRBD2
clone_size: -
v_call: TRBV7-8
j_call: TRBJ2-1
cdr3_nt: TGTGCCAGCAGCTTATCTAGCGGAAACAATGAGCAGTTCTTC
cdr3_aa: CASSLSSGNNEQFF

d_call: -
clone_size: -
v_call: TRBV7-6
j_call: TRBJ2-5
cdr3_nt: TGTGCCAGCAGCCGGGAGGGTGCCCTCAGGGGGGAGACCCAGTACTTC
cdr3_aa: CASSREGALRGETQYF

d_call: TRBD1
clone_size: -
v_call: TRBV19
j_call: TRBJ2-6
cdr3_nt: TGTGCCAGTAGTCACCGGGACAGGGGGCGGTACGGGGCCAACGTCCTGACTTTC
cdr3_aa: CASSHRDRGRYGANVLTF

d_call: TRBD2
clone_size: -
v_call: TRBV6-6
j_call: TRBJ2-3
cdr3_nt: TGTGCCAGCAGTCCGACCTTCGAAAGCGGGGGTACGCAGTATTTT
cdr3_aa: CASSPTFESGGTQYF

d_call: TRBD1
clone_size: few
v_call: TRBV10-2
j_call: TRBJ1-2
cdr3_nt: TGCGCCAGCAGAGACAGGGAGGACTATGGCTACACCTTC
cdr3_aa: CASRDREDYGYTF

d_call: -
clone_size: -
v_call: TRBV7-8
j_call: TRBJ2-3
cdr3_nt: TGTGCCAGCAGGTCCTCTGCGGGCCGCACAGATACGCAGTATTTT
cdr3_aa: CASRSSAGRTDTQYF

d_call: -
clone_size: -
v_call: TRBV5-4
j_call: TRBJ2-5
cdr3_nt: TGTGCCAGCAGCTTATTCGGGAGCCCGAACCAAGAGACCCAGTACTTC
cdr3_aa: CASSLFGSPNQETQYF

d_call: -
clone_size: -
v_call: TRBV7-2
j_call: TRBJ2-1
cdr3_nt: TGTGCCAGCAGCTTACGGGCCGGGGATGAGCAGTTCTTC
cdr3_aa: CASSLRAGDEQFF

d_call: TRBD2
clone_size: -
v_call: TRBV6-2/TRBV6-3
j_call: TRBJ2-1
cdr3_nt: TGTGCCAGCAGTTGGGGGATAGCGGGAGGGGGGAGAAATGAGCAGTTCTTC
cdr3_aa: CASSWGIAGGGRNEQFF

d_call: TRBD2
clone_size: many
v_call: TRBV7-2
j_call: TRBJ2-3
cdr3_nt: TGTGCCAGCAGATTATACCCCGGGACTAGCGGTCTCAGAGGCACAGATACGCAGTATTTT
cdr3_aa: CASRLYPGTSGLRGTDTQYF

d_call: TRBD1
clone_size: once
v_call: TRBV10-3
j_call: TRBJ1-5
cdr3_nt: TGTGCCATCAGTGAGTCGACAGGGTTGCAGCCCCAGCATTTT
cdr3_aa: CAISESTGLQPQHF

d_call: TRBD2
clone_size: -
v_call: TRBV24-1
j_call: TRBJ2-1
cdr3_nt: TGTGCCACCAGTGATTTCGGGACTAGGAAAGGTGAGCAGTTCTTC
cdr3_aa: CATSDFGTRKGEQFF

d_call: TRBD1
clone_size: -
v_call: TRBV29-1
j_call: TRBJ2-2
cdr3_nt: TGCAGCGGGACCGGGACAGGGGTTTCCGGGGAGCTGTTTTTT
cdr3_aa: CSGTGTGVSGELFF

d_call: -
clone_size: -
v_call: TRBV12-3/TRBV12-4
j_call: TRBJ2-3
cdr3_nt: TGTGCCAGCTGCGGTATCGGACTTTTGACCACAGATACGCAGTATTTT
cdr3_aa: CASCGIGLLTTDTQYF